Each of the 19 T cell receptor beta chains below was sequenced from the same sample in a study of shared clonotypes between healthy human individuals. Profiling relied on immunoSEQ multiplex PCR, and the TCRdb table lists in-frame clones only, not all of them. The sample has some 2,500,000 clones; 80% to 95% are singletons. Sequencing was carried out using naive CD4+ T cells from PBMCs. Indicated subset: CD45RA+ positively selected. The receptors were gathered from a man younger than 35 in good health. Some clones in this sample may be carry-over from other donors' samples.

Only a few counts were recorded for this clone. Other DNA sequences in this sample translate to the same CDR3. The rearrangement joins TRBV5-1 to TRBJ1-3; no clear D. Trimming shortened V by 0 bases and J by 2 bases, and 0 bases separated the two germline ends. This CDR3 is built from 12 residues. Germline CDR1 and CDR2: SGHRS and YFSETQ. The CDR3 nucleotides are TGCGCCAGCAGCTTGGCTGGAAACACCATATATTTT. Amino acid sequence: CASSLAGNTIYF.

The V call is TRBV30, the J call TRBJ1-5; D not certain. Germline CDR1 and CDR2: GTSNPN and SVGIG (reference sequence). Trimming shortened V by 3 bases and J by 2 bases, and 11 bases separated the two germline ends. The CDR3 loop spans 14 amino acids. CDR3 sequence reads: CAWSGWTGNQPQHF. The CDR3, as DNA: TGTGCCTGGAGCGGGTGGACGGGCAATCAGCCCCAGCATTTT.

The genes are TRBV9 and TRBJ2-7, with a possible D match to TRBD1 (5 bases). The CDR3 runs 17 residues. The V end was cut by 0 bases, the J end by 3 bases, with 19 bases between. Germline V gives CDR1 SGDLS, CDR2 YYNGEE. This CDR3 reads CASSVGIGVNAGYEQYF. CDR3 in DNA: TGTGCCAGCAGCGTAGGAATAGGGGTTAATGCTGGCTACGAGCAGTACTTC.

The chain uses TRBV4-3 and TRBJ2-3; maybe TRBD2 (5 bases). The CDR3 is made up of 17 amino acids. Germline-derived CDR1 and CDR2 are LGHNA and YSLEER. Trimming left V 0 bases short and J 1 base short, with 14 bases between. The CDR3 spells CASSQDLEGWGTDTQYF. In DNA, the CDR3 is TGCGCCAGCAGCCAAGATCTAGAGGGTTGGGGCACAGATACGCAGTATTTT.

The chain joins TRBV25-1 to TRBJ2-2, with D possibly called TRBD1 or TRBD2 (6 bases each). The germline V gene encodes CDR1 MGHDK and CDR2 SYGVNS. The CDR3 contains 15 residues. Trimming removed 5 bases at V and 7 bases at J, with 17 bases between. CDR3 coding DNA: TGTGCCAGCAGTCCCCAGGGGCGGGGCGGCGGGGAGCTGTTTTTT. Translated: CASSPQGRGGGELFF.

This sequence joins TRBV28 and TRBJ2-1; 10 nucleotides match TRBD2. With V trimmed by 5 bases and J by 0 bases, 1 base remained unmatched. This CDR3 has 15 residues. Germline V lookup: CDR1 MDHEN, CDR2 SYDVKM. Here the CDR3 DNA reads TGTGCCAGCAGTGCTAGCGGGAGCTCCTACAATGAGCAGTTCTTC. This gives the protein CASSASGSSYNEQFF.

V is TRBV5-6 and J is TRBJ1-5; D not resolved. Deletions cut 3 bases from V and 3 bases from J, with 7 bases between. This CDR3 is 13 amino acids long. The V gene's germline CDR1 is SGHDT and CDR2 YYEEEE. CDR3 DNA sequence: TGTGCCAGCAGCTATTCCCCCAATCAGCCCCAGCATTTT. Its translation: CASSYSPNQPQHF.

This sequence joins TRBV28 and TRBJ1-2, with no clear D. The CDR3 is 15 residues long. Looked up from germline, CDR1 is MDHEN and CDR2 is SYDVKM. Deletions cut 0 bases from V and 4 bases from J, with 12 bases between. The CDR3 DNA follows: TGTGCCAGCAGTTTATGGTCCACGATCGGCTATGGCTACACCTTC. Translating it yields CASSLWSTIGYGYTF.

As for this clone: The same CDR3 can be traced to other DNA sequences in this sample. The chain links TRBV28 to TRBJ1-5; 7 positions match TRBD1. The CDR3 runs to 13 residues. Trimming at V came to 4 bases and at J to 5 bases, leaving 2 bases not matched to a gene. The germline V gene encodes CDR1 MDHEN and CDR2 SYDVKM. Written as DNA, the CDR3 is TGTGCCAGCAGTTCAACAGGGGATCAGCCCCAGCATTTT. Amino acid sequence: CASSSTGDQPQHF.

The gene calls are TRBV10-1 and TRBJ2-2; no clear D gene. The germline V gene encodes CDR1 WNHNN and CDR2 SYGVQD (reference sequence). The CDR3 has 14 amino acids. Trimming stripped 10 bases from V and 5 bases from J, with 17 bases between. CDR3: CATRPFSETGELFF. CDR3 sequence (DNA): TGCGCCACCAGACCCTTTTCTGAAACCGGGGAGCTGTTTTTT.

V gene TRBV9 combines with J gene TRBJ1-4; unclear D gene. V was clipped by 0 bases and J by 8 bases, with 8 bases between them. There are 13 residues in the CDR3. The germline CDR1 and CDR2 sequences are SGDLS and YYNGEE. The CDR3 DNA follows: TGTGCCAGCAGCGTAGCAGGTCCCGAAAAACTGTTTTTT. It specifies CASSVAGPEKLFF.

This sequence joins TRBV27 and TRBJ2-1; TRBD2 agrees at 13 bases. Germline V CDR1 and CDR2: MNHEY, SMNVEV (reference sequence). The J segment lost 6 bases and the V segment lost 6 bases, leaving 8 bases of the junction unmatched. The CDR3 has 16 amino acids. DNA of the CDR3: TGTGCCAGCAGCTGGAAAAGGACTAGCGGGGGCAATGAGCAGTTCTTC. Translating it yields CASSWKRTSGGNEQFF.

V gene TRBV5-1 combines with J gene TRBJ2-1, with 14 bases matching TRBD2. V was clipped by 0 bases and J by 7 bases; unmatched bases: 3. The CDR3 length is 16 residues. CDR1 is SGHRS, CDR2 YFSETQ, per germline. The CDR3: CASSLEWTSGRNEQFF. Written as DNA, the CDR3 is TGCGCCAGCAGCTTGGAGTGGACTAGCGGGAGGAATGAGCAGTTCTTC.

Concerning this clone: Other DNA sequences from this sample encode an identical CDR3 as well. The chain joins TRBV28 to TRBJ2-7; no reliable D call. Germline V gives CDR1 MDHEN, CDR2 SYDVKM. The ends were cut back, 4 bases at V and 2 bases at J, with 6 bases in the middle. The CDR3 covers 12 residues. CDR3 sequence (DNA): TGTGCCAGCAGTTCACGGCCCTACGAGCAGTACTTC. Protein sequence: CASSSRPYEQYF.

The chain joins TRBV5-1 to TRBJ2-7; perhaps TRBD2 as D (5 bases). V was trimmed by 0 bases and J by 3 bases, leaving 10 bases between them. Looked up from germline, CDR1 is SGHRS and CDR2 is YFSETQ. CDR3 length: 14 residues. CDR3: CASSLGGIGYEQYF. The CDR3 DNA is TGCGCCAGCAGCTTGGGAGGGATTGGCTACGAGCAGTACTTC.

V is TRBV21-1 and J is TRBJ1-4; whether TRBD1, the table's D call, matches the DNA was not checked. TRBV21-1 is a pseudogene locus. The CDR3 contains 16 residues. The CDR3 DNA is TGTGCCAGCAGCAAAGAGGGGACAGGGGAGAATGAAAAACTGTTTTTT. This encodes CASSKEGTGENEKLFF.

A word on this clone: Other DNA sequences in the sample encode the same CDR3. The gene calls are TRBV5-1 and TRBJ2-5, with a weak D call TRBD1 (5 bases). CDR3 length: 15 residues. V shed 0 bases and J shed 1 base, with 10 bases lying between them. In germline, CDR1 is SGHRS, CDR2 YFSETQ. The CDR3 DNA sequence: TGCGCCAGCAGCTTGGTTTTTAGGGGCCAAGAGACCCAGTACTTC. Its protein product is CASSLVFRGQETQYF.

As for this clone: The sample carries other DNA sequences with the same CDR3. This chain connects TRBV4-2 to TRBJ2-6, with D possibly TRBD2 on 6 matching bases. Trimming took off 8 bases at V and 1 base at J, with 18 bases between the two ends. The CDR3 sequence is 17 residues long. Germline CDR1 reads LGHNA; CDR2 reads YNFKEQ. The CDR3 is CASQEGRGLSGANVLTF. CDR3 DNA: TGTGCCAGCCAGGAGGGACGGGGGTTATCTGGGGCCAACGTCCTGACTTTC.

Details on this clone: The sample contains more than one DNA sequence encoding this CDR3. The rearrangement links TRBV5-1 to TRBJ2-3; 10 bases are shared with TRBD2. The junction had 2 bases not matched to a gene; V was cut back by 0 bases and J by 4 bases. Germline values: CDR1 SGHRS, CDR2 YFSETQ. This CDR3 comprises 15 residues. This CDR3 reads CASSLASGRADTQYF. CDR3 nucleotide sequence: TGCGCCAGCAGCTTGGCGAGCGGGAGGGCAGATACGCAGTATTTT.